The subject of this entry is one T cell receptor beta chain. Its cognate antigen is unknown. Germline V gene lookup returns CDR1 MNHNS and CDR2 SASEGT. There are 18 residues in the CDR3. With V trimmed by 2 bases and J by 3 bases, 12 bases remained unmatched. Clones were sequenced by immunoSEQ multiplex PCR, and TCRdb holds only the in-frame ones, with some missing. The sample yields roughly 110,000 clones, approximately 90% seen once. These data originate in a study of T cell responses to AZD1222 COVID-19 vaccine. Study-wide results and limits: Baseline seropositivity occurred in only a handful of AZD1222 recipients.

The clonotype comes from an adult who received the AZD1222 COVID-19 vaccine. This sequence joins TRBV6-1 and TRBJ1-1; TRBD1 agrees at 10 bases. Sequenced material: peripheral blood, taken 28 days after the second AZD1222 dose. The CDR3 coding sequence is TGTGCCAGCAGTGAATCCCTACGACAGGGGGCCTTTGACACTGAAGCTTTCTTT. Protein product: CASSESLRQGAFDTEAFF.